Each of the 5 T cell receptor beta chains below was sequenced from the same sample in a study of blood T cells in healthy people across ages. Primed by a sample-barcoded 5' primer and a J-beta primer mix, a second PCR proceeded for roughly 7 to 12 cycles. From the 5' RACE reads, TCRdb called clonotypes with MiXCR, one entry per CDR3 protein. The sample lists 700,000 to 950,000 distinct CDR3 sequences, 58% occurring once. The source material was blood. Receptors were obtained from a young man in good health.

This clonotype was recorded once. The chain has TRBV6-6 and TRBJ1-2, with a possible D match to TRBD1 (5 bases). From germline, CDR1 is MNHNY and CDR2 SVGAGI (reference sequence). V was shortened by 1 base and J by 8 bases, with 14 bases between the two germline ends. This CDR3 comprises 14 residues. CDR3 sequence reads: CASSYLGPGEGYTF. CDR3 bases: TGTGCCAGCAGTTACTTGGGGCCCGGGGAAGGCTACACCTTC.

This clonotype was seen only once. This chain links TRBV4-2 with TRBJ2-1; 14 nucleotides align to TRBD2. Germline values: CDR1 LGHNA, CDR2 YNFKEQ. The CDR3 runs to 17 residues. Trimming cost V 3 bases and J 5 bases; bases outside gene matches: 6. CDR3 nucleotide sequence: TGTGCCAGCAGCCACCGACTAGCGGGGGGGCCCAACAATGAGCAGTTCTTC. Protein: CASSHRLAGGPNNEQFF.

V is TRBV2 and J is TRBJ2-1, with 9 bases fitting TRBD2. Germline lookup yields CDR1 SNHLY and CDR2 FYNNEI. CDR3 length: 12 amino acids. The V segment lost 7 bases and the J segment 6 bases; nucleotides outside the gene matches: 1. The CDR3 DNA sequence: TGTGCCAGCACGGGACTAGCCAATGAGCAGTTCTTC. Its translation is CASTGLANEQFF.

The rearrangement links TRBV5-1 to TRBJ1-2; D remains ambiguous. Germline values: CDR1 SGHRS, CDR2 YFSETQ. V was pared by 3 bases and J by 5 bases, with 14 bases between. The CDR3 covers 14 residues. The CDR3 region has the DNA TGCGCCAGCAGCTCAGTCCTCCGGGGATATGGCTACACCTTC. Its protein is CASSSVLRGYGYTF.

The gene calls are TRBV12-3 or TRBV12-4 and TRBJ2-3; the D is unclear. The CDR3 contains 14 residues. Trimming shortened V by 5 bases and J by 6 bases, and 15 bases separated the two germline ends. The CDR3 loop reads CASSHSPVGDTQYF. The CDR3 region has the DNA TGTGCCAGCAGTCACAGCCCTGTGGGGGATACGCAGTATTTT.